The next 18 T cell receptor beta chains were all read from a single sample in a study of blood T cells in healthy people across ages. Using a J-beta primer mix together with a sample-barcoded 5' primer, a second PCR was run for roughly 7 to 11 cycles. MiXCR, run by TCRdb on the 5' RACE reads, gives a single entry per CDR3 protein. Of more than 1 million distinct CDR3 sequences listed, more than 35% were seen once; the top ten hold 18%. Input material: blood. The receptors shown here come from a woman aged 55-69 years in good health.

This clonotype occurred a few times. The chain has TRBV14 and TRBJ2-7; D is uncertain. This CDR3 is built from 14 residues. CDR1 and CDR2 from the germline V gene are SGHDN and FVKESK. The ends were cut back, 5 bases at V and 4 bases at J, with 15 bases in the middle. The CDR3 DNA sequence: TGTGCCAGCAGCGGCCGGTTCACCCCTTACGAGCAGTACTTC. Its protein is CASSGRFTPYEQYF. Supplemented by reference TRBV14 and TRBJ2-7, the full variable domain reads EAGVTQFPSHSVIEKGQTVTLRCDPISGHDNLYWYRRVMGKEIKFLLHFVKESKQDESGMPNNRFLAERTGGTYSTLKVQPAELEDSGVYFCASSGRFTPYEQYFGPGTRLTVT.

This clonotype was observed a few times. CDR3 sequence: CAISDLTLPTNEQFF. The CDR3 DNA is TGTGCCATCAGTGACCTAACCCTCCCCACTAATGAGCAGTTCTTC. V usage is TRBV10-3 and J usage is TRBJ2-1, with D uncertain. V was clipped by 3 bases and J by 7 bases, with 16 bases between them. The CDR3 runs to 15 residues. Germline loops: CDR1 ENHRY, CDR2 SYGVKD.

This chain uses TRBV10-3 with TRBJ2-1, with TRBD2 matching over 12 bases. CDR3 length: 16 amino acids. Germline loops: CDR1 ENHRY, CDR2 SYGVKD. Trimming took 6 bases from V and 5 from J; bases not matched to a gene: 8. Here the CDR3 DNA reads TGTGCCATCAGCACAGGACTAGCGGGATTAAACAATGAGCAGTTCTTC. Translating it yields CAISTGLAGLNNEQFF.

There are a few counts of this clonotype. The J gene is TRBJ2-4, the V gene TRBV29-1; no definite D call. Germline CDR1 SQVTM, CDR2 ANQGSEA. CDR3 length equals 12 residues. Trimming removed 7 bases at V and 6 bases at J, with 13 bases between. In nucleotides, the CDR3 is TGCAGCGCCTTCGGACGGAGAAACATTCAGTACTTC. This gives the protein CSAFGRRNIQYF.

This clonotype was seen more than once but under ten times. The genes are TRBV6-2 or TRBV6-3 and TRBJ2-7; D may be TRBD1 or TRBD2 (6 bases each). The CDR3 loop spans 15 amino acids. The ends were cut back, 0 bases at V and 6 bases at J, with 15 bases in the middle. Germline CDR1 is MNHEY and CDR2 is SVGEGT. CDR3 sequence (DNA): TGTGCCAGCAGTTACTCGGGGGCCGGGAGTCGCGAGCAGTACTTC. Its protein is CASSYSGAGSREQYF.

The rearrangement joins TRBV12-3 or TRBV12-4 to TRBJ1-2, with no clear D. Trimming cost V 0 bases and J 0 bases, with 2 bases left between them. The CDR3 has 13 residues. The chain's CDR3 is CASSLASNYGYTF. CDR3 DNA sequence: TGTGCCAGCAGTTTAGCTTCTAACTATGGCTACACCTTC.

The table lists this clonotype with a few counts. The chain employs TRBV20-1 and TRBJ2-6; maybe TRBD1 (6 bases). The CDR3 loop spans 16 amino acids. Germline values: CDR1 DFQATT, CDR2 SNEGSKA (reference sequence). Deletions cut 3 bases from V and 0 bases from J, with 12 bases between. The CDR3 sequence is CSARGHAHSGANVLTF. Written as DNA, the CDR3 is TGCAGTGCTAGGGGACATGCCCACTCTGGGGCCAACGTCCTGACTTTC.

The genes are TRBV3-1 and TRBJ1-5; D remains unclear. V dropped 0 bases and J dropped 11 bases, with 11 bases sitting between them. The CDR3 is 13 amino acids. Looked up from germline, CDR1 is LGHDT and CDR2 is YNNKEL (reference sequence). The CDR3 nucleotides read TGTGCCAGCAGCCAAGACAGGTTTTCGACCCAGCATTTT. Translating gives CASSQDRFSTQHF.

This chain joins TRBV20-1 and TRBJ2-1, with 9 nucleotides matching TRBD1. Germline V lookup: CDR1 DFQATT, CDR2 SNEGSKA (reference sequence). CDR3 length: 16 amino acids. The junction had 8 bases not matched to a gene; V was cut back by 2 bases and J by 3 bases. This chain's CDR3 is CSARRTGTGSYNEQFF. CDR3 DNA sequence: TGCAGTGCTAGACGGACCGGGACAGGGAGCTACAATGAGCAGTTCTTC.

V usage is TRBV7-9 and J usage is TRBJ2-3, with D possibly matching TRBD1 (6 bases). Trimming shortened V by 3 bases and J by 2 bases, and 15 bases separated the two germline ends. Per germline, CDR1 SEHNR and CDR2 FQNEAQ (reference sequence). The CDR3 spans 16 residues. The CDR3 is CASSLWTGDTTDTQYF. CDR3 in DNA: TGTGCCAGCAGCTTGTGGACTGGGGACACCACAGATACGCAGTATTTT.

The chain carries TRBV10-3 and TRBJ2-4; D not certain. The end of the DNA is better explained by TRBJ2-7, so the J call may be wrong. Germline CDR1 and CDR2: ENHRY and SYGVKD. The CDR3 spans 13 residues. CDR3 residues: CAIRTGPTHEQYF. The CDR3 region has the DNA TGTGCCATCAGAACCGGGCCGACCCACGAGCAGTACTTC.

The CDR3 DNA reads TGTGCCAGCAGCCTCCAGCGGGACCCCTACGAGCAGTACTTC. Residues: CASSLQRDPYEQYF. This chain joins TRBV14 and TRBJ2-7, with 7 nucleotides matching TRBD2. V lost 4 bases and J lost 2; bases outside the gene matches: 5. The CDR3 spans 14 residues. Germline values: CDR1 SGHDN, CDR2 FVKESK.

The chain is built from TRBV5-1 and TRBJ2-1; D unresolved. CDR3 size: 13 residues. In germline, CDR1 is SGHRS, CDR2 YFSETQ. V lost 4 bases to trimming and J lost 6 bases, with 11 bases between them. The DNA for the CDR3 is TGCGCCAGCAGCCTCCAGCGAGCCAATGAGCAGTTCTTC. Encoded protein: CASSLQRANEQFF.

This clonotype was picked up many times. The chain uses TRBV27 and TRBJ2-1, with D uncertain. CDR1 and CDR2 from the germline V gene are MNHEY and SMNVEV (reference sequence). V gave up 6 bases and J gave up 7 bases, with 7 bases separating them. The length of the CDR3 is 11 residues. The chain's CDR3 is CASSFGNEQFF. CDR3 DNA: TGTGCCAGCAGCTTCGGGAATGAGCAGTTCTTC.

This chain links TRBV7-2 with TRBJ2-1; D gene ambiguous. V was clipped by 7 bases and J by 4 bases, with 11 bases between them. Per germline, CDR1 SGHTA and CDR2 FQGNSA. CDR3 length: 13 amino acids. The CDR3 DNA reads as TGTGCCAGCAACCCGGACGCGTACAATGAGCAGTTCTTC. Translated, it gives CASNPDAYNEQFF.

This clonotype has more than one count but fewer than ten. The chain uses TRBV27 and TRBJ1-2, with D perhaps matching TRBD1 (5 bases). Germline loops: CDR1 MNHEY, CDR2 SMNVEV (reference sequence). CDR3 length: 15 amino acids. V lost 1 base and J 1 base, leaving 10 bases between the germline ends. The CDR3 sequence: CASSLFGGVNYGYTF. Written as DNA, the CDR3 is TGTGCCAGCAGTTTATTCGGGGGGGTTAACTATGGCTACACCTTC.

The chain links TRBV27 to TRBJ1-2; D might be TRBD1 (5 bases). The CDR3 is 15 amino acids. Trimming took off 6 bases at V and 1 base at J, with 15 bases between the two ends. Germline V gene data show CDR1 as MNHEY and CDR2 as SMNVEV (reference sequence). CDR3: CASRVGGGFNYGYTF. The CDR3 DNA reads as TGTGCCAGCAGAGTTGGGGGGGGGTTTAACTATGGCTACACCTTC.

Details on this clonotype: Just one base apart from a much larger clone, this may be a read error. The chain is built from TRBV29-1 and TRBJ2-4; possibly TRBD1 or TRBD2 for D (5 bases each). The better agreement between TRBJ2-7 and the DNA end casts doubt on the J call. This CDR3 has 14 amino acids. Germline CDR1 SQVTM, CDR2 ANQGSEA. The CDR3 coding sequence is TGCAGCGTTGAAGTCGCCCGGGACGGAAGCGAGCAGTACTTC. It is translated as CSVEVARDGSEQYF.